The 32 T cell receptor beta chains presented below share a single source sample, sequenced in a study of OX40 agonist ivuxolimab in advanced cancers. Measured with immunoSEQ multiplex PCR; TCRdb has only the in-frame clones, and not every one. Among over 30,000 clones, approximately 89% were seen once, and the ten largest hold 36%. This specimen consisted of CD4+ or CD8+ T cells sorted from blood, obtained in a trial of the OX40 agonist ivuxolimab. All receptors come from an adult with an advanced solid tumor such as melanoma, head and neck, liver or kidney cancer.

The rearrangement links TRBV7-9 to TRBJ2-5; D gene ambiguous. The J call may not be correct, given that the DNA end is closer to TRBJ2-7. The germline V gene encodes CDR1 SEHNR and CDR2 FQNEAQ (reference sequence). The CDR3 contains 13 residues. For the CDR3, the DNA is TGTGCCAGCAGCCCAACCGGGTCCTACGAGCAGTACTTC. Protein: CASSPTGSYEQYF.

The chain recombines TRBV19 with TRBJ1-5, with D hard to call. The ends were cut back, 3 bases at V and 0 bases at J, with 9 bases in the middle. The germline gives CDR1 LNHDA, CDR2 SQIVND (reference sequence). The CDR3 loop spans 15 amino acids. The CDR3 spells CASSIVGYSNQPQHF. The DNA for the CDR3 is TGTGCCAGTAGTATCGTCGGGTATAGCAATCAGCCCCAGCATTTT. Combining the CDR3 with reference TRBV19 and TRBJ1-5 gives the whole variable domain DGGITQSPKYLFRKEGQNVTLSCEQNLNHDAMYWYRQDPGQGLRLIYYSQIVNDFQKGDIAEGYSVSREKKESFPLTVTSAQKNPTAFYLCASSIVGYSNQPQHFGDGTRLSIL.

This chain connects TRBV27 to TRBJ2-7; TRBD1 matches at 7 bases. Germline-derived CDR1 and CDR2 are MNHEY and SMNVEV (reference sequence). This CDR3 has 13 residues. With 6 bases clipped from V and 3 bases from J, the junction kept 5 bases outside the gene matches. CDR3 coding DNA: TGTGCCAGCAGCCCCGACAGGGACTACGAGCAGTACTTC. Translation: CASSPDRDYEQYF.

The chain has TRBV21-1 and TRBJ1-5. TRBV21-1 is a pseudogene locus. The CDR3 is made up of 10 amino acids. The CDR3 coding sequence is TGTGCCAGCAATCGGAGGGCCAACCATTTT. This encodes CASNRRANHF.

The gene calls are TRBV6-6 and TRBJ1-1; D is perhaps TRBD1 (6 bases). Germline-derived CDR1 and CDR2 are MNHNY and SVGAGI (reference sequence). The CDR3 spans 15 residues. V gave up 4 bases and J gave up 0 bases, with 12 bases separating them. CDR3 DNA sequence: TGTGCCAGCAGTTTCACGGACAGCATGAACACTGAAGCTTTCTTT. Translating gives CASSFTDSMNTEAFF.

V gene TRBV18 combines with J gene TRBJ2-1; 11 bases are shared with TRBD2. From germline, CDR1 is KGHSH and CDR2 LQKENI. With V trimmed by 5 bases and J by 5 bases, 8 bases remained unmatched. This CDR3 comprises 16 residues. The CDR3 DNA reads TGTGCCAGCTCATCCCTTGTACTAGCGGGGGACAATGAGCAGTTCTTC. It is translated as CASSSLVLAGDNEQFF.

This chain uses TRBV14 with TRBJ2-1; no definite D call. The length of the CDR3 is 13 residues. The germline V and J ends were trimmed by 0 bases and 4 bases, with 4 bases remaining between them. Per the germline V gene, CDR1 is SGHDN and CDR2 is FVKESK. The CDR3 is CASSQEGYNEQFF. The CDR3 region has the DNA TGTGCCAGCAGCCAAGAGGGGTACAATGAGCAGTTCTTC.

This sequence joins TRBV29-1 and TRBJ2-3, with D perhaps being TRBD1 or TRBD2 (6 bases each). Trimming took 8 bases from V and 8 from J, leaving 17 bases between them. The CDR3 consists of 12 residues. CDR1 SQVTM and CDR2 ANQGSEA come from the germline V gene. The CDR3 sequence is CSTPMGGLTQYF. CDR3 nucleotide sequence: TGCAGCACCCCAATGGGGGGCCTTACGCAGTATTTT.

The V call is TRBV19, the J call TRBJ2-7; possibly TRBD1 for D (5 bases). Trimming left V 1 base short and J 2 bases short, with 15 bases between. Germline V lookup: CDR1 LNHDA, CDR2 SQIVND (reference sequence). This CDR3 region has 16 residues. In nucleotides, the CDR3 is TGTGCCAGTAGTATAGGCTTTGGGGCACAAGCCTACGAGCAGTACTTC. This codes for CASSIGFGAQAYEQYF.

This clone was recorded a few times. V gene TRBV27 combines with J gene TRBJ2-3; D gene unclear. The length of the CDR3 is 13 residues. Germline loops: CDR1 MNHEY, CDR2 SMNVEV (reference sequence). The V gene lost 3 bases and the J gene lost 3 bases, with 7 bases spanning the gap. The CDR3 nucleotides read TGTGCCAGCAGTTTCGTCTCTACAGATACGCAGTATTTT. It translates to CASSFVSTDTQYF.

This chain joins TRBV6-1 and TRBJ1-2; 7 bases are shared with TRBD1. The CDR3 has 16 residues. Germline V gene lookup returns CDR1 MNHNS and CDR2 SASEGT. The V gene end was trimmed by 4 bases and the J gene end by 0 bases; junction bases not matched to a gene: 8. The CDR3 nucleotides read TGTGCCAGCAGTGGACCACCGGGACAGTCTAACTATGGCTACACCTTC. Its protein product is CASSGPPGQSNYGYTF.

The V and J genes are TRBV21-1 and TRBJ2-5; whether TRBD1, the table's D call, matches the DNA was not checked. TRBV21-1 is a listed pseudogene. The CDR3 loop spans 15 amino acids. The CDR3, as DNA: TGTGCCAGCAGCAATCACGGGACACCCCAAGAGACCCAGTACTTC. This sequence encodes CASSNHGTPQETQYF.

DNA of the CDR3: TGCGCCAGCAGCATAGCGGGGGGGCTCGATACGCAGTATTTT. Its translation is CASSIAGGLDTQYF. The chain joins TRBV4-1 to TRBJ2-3; 11 bases map to TRBD2. This CDR3 has 14 amino acids. Looked up from germline, CDR1 is MGHRA and CDR2 is YSYEKL. The V and J ends lost 5 bases and 6 bases, in that order; junction bases with no gene match: 4.

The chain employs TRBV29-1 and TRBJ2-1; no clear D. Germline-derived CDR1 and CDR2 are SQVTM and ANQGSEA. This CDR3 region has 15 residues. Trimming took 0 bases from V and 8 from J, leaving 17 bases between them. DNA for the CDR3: TGCAGCGTTGAAGATGTTATTTCTGGGGTCGATGAGCAGTTCTTC. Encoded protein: CSVEDVISGVDEQFF.

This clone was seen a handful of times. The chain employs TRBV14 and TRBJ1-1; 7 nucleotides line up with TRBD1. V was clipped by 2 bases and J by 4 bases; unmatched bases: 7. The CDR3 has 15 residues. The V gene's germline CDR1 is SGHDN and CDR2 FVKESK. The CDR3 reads CASSQLNRGSTEAFF. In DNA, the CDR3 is TGTGCCAGCAGCCAACTGAACAGGGGAAGCACTGAAGCTTTCTTT. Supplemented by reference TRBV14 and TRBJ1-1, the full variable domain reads EAGVTQFPSHSVIEKGQTVTLRCDPISGHDNLYWYRRVMGKEIKFLLHFVKESKQDESGMPNNRFLAERTGGTYSTLKVQPAELEDSGVYFCASSQLNRGSTEAFFGQGTRLTVV.

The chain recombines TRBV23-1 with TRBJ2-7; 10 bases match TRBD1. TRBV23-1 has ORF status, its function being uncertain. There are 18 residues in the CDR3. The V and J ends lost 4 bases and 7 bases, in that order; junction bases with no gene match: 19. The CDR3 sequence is CASSRNLQGTGDAWEQYF. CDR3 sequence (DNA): TGCGCCAGCAGTCGCAACCTCCAGGGGACAGGGGACGCTTGGGAGCAGTACTTC.

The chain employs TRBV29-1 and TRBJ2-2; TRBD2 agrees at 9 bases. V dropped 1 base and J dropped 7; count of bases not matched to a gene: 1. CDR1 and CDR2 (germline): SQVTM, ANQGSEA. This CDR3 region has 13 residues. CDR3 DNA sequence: TGCAGCGTTGAAGGCGGGGGGGACGGGGAGCTGTTTTTT. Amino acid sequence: CSVEGGGDGELFF.

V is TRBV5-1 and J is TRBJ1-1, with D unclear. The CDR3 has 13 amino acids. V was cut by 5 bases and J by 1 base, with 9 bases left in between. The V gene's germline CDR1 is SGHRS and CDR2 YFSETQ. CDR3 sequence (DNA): TGCGCCAGCAGTGGCTGGGGGAACACTGAAGCTTTCTTT. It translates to CASSGWGNTEAFF.

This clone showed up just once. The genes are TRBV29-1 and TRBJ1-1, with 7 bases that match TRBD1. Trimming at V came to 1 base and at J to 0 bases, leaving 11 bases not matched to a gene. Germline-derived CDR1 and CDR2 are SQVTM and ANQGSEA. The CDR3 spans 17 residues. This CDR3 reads CSVEGLAGQKMNTEAFF. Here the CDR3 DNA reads TGCAGCGTTGAAGGCCTTGCGGGACAGAAAATGAACACTGAAGCTTTCTTT.

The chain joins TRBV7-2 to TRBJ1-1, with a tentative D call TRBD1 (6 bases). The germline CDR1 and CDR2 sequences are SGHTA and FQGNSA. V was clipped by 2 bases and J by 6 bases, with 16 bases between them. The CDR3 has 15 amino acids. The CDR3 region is CASSLLSGAGAEAFF. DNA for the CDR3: TGTGCCAGCAGCTTACTGTCGGGGGCAGGGGCTGAAGCTTTCTTT.

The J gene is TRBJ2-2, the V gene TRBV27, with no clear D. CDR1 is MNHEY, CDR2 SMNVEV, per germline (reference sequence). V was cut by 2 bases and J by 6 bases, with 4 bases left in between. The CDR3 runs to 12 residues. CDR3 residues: CASSLTPGELFF. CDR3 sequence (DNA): TGTGCCAGCAGTTTAACCCCCGGGGAGCTGTTTTTT.

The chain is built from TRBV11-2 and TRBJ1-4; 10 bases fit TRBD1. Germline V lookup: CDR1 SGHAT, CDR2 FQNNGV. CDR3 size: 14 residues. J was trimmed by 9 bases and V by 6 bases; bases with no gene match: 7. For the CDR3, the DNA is TGTGCCAGCAGTGAGACGGGACAGGGGAAAAAACTGTTTTTT. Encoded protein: CASSETGQGKKLFF.

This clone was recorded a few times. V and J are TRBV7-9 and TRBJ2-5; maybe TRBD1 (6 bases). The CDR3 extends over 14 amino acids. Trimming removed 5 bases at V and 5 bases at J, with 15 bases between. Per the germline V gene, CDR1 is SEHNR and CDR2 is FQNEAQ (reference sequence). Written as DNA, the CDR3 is TGTGCCAGCAGCCGTGTGGGGGCAGGGGAGACCCAGTACTTC. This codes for CASSRVGAGETQYF.

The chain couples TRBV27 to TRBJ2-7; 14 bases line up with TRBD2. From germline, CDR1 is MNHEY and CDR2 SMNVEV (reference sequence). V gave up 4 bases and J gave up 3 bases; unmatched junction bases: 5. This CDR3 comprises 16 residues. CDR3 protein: CASSSGTSGRGYEQYF. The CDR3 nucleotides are TGTGCCAGCAGTTCCGGGACTAGCGGGAGAGGCTACGAGCAGTACTTC.

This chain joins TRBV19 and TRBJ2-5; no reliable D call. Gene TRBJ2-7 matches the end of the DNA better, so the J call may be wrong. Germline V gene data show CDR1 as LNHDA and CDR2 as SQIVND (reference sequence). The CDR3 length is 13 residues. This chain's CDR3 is CASSITTAYEQYF. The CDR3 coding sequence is TGTGCCAGTAGTATAACCACGGCCTACGAGCAGTACTTC.

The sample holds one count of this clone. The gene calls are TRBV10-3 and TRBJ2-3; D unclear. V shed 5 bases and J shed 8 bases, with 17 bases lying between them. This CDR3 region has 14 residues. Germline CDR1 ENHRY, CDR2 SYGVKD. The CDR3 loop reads CAISSLDPEGTQYF. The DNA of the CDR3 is TGTGCCATCAGTTCCCTAGACCCTGAAGGTACGCAGTATTTT.

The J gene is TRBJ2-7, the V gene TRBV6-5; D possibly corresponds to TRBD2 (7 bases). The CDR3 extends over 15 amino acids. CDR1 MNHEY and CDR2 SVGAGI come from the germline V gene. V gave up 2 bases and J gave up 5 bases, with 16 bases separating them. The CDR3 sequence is CASSYAGAPSHEQYF. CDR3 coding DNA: TGTGCCAGCAGTTACGCGGGGGCCCCCAGCCACGAGCAGTACTTC.

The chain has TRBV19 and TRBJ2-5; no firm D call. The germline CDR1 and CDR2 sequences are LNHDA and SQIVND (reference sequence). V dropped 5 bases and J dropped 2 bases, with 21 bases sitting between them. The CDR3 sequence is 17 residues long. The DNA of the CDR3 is TGTGCCAGTAGTGGTCATTCGGTTGACAAACAACAAGAGACCCAGTACTTC. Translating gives CASSGHSVDKQQETQYF.

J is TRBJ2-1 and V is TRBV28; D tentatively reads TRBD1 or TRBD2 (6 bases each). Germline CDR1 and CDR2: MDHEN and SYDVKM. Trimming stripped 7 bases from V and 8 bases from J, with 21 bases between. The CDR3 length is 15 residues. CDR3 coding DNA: TGTGCCAGCACTATAGGAGGGACATTCATCGATGAGCAGTTCTTC. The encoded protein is CASTIGGTFIDEQFF.

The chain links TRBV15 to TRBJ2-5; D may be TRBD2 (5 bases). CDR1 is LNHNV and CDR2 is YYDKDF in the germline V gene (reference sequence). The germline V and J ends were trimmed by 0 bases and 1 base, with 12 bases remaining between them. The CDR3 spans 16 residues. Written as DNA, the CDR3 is TGTGCCACCAGCAGAGATTCTAGCAACTTCCAAGAGACCCAGTACTTC. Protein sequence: CATSRDSSNFQETQYF.

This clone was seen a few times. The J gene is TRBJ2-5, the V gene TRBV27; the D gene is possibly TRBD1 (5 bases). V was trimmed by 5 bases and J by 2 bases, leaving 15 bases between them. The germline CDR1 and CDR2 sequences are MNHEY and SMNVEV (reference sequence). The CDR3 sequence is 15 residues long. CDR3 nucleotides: TGTGCCAGCAGTGAACAGGACACCCGACAAGAGACCCAGTACTTC. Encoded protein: CASSEQDTRQETQYF.

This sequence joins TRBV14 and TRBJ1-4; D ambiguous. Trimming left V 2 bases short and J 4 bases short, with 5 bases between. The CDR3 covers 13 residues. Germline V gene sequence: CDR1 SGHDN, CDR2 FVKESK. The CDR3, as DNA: TGTGCCAGCAGCCAAACCGGTAATGAAAAACTGTTTTTT. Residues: CASSQTGNEKLFF.